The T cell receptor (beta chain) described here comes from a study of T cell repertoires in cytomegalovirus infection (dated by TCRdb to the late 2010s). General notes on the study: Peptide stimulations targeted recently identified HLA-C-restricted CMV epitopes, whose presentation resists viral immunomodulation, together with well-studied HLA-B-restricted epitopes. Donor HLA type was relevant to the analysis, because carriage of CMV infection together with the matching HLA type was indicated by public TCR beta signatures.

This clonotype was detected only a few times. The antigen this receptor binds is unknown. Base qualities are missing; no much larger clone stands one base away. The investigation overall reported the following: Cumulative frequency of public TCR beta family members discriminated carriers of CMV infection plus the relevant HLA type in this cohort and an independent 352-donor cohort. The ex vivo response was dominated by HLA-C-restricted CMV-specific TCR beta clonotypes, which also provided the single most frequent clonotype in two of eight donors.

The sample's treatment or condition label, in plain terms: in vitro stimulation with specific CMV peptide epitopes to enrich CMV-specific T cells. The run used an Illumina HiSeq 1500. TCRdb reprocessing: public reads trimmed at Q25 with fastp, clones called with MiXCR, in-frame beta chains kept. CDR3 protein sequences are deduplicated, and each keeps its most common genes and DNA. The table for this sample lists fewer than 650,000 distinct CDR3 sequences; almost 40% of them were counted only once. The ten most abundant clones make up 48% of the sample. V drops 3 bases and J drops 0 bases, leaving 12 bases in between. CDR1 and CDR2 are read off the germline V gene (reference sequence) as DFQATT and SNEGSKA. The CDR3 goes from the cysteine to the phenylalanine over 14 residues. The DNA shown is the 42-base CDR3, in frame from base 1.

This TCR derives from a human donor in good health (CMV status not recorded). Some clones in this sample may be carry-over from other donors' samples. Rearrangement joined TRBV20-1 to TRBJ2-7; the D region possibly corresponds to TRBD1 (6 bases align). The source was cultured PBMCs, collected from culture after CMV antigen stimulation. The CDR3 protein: CSARGQGHSYEQYF. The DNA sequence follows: TGCAGTGCTAGGGGGCAGGGGCACTCCTACGAGCAGTACTTC.